This entry lists 13 T cell receptor beta chains sequenced from one sample in a study of T cell repertoires in cytomegalovirus infection. Their recognized antigens are unknown. TCRdb reanalysed the reads using MiXCR and keeps one entry per CDR3 protein. Here the sample spans under 70,000 distinct CDR3 sequences, about 30% being singletons. Sequencing used PBMCs, sequenced either directly or after in vitro stimulation (not recorded which). The origin of the receptors is a human donor in good health (CMV status not recorded). Some clones in this sample may be carry-over from other donors' samples.

This clonotype came up a few times. The chain combines TRBV12-5 with TRBJ2-7; 12 bases line up with TRBD1. The CDR3 extends over 18 amino acids. Germline CDR1 LGHNT, CDR2 FRNRAP. The V segment lost 2 bases and the J segment 3 bases; nucleotides outside the gene matches: 11. CDR3 sequence (DNA): TGTGCTAGTGGTTTGCTCTCCCACGGGACAGGGGGCAACTACGAGCAGTACTTC. It specifies CASGLLSHGTGGNYEQYF. Drawing the rest from reference TRBV12-5 and TRBJ2-7, the complete variable domain is DARVTQTPRHKVTEMGQEVTMRCQPILGHNTVFWYRQTMMQGLELLAYFRNRAPLDDSGMPKDRFSAEMPDATLATLKIQPSEPRDSAVYFCASGLLSHGTGGNYEQYFGPGTRLTVT.

J is TRBJ2-2 and V is TRBV19; possibly TRBD1 for D (6 bases). This CDR3 is built from 14 residues. Germline V gene sequence: CDR1 LNHDA, CDR2 SQIVND (reference sequence). The V gene lost 8 bases and the J gene lost 0 bases, with 10 bases spanning the gap. The CDR3 region is CASSRGTNTGELFF. In DNA form, the CDR3 reads TGTGCCAGTTCCAGGGGTACGAACACCGGGGAGCTGTTTTTT.

This clonotype has a handful of counts. This chain links TRBV5-6 with TRBJ2-3; D remains unclear. This CDR3 region has 15 residues. Germline loops: CDR1 SGHDT, CDR2 YYEEEE. Trimming took off 3 bases at V and 5 bases at J, with 16 bases between the two ends. CDR3 loop: CASSSTRAQGDTQYF. Written as DNA, the CDR3 is TGTGCCAGCAGCTCCACCCGGGCACAAGGAGATACGCAGTATTTT.

This rearrangement joins TRBV12-5 to TRBJ2-3, with 8 bases matching TRBD2. The CDR3 spans 16 residues. CDR1 and CDR2 from the germline V gene are LGHNT and FRNRAP. After removal of 7 bases from V and 0 bases from J, the junction contained 9 bases not matched to a gene. The CDR3 bases are TGTGCTAGTGACGCGCCACTAGCGGCTAGCACAGATACGCAGTATTTT. Residues: CASDAPLAASTDTQYF.

In its sample, this clonotype was seen a few times. The chain joins TRBV7-2 to TRBJ1-5; 7 positions match TRBD1. Per germline, CDR1 SGHTA and CDR2 FQGNSA. This CDR3 is 14 amino acids long. J lost 5 bases, V lost 4 bases, and 5 bases had no gene match. The CDR3 nucleotides read TGTGCCAGCAGCTCAGGGGGATCCTATCAGCCCCAGCATTTT. Translated, it gives CASSSGGSYQPQHF.

The chain combines TRBV4-1 with TRBJ2-1; D is unresolved. The ends were cut back, 6 bases at V and 2 bases at J, with 14 bases in the middle. In germline, CDR1 is MGHRA, CDR2 YSYEKL. This CDR3 is built from 15 residues. For the CDR3, the DNA is TGCGCCAGCAGGGCGACTGTAGGCACCTACAATGAGCAGTTCTTC. Translated, it gives CASRATVGTYNEQFF.

V gene TRBV4-1 combines with J gene TRBJ1-5; D gene uncertain. The CDR3 consists of 13 residues. V was pared by 1 base and J by 7 bases, with 8 bases between. Germline lookup yields CDR1 MGHRA and CDR2 YSYEKL. The CDR3 sequence: CASSQGREQPQHF. CDR3 coding DNA: TGCGCCAGCAGCCAAGGAAGGGAACAGCCCCAGCATTTT.

This clonotype was picked up many times. The chain joins TRBV7-8 to TRBJ2-2; 13 bases agree with TRBD2. This CDR3 has 18 amino acids. V lost 4 bases to trimming and J lost 6 bases; unmatched junction nucleotides: 11. The germline gives CDR1 SGHVS, CDR2 FQNEAQ. The CDR3: CASSSFAGTSGIAGELFF. As DNA, the CDR3 is TGTGCCAGCAGCTCCTTCGCGGGGACTAGCGGGATCGCCGGGGAGCTGTTTTTT.

CDR3 coding DNA: TGTGCCAGCAGCTTGGCCGGGCAGGGTTTCGCAGGACGGGATGGCTACACCTTC. It codes for CASSLAGQGFAGRDGYTF. The gene calls are TRBV5-6 and TRBJ1-2; tentative D call: TRBD1 (5 bases). Per the germline V gene, CDR1 is SGHDT and CDR2 is YYEEEE. Trimming took off 0 bases at V and 6 bases at J, with 24 bases between the two ends. The CDR3 is made up of 18 amino acids.

This chain links TRBV19 with TRBJ2-6; D gene unclear. The V gene's germline CDR1 is LNHDA and CDR2 SQIVND (reference sequence). CDR3 length: 16 residues. Trimming shortened V by 6 bases and J by 0 bases, and 12 bases separated the two germline ends. The CDR3 sequence is CASSLGRNSGANVLTF. The CDR3 DNA reads as TGTGCCAGTAGCTTAGGACGGAACTCTGGGGCCAACGTCCTGACTTTC.

J is TRBJ1-1 and V is TRBV12-3 or TRBV12-4; the match to TRBD1 covers 9 bases. This CDR3 spans 12 amino acids. Trimming cost V 5 bases and J 6 bases; bases outside gene matches: 1. The CDR3 is CASSNRGPEAFF. CDR3 coding DNA: TGTGCCAGCAGTAACAGGGGGCCTGAAGCTTTCTTT.

V and J are TRBV27 and TRBJ1-1, with D unclear. The CDR3 sequence is 12 residues long. V was cut by 4 bases and J by 11 bases, with 14 bases left in between. Germline CDR1 and CDR2: MNHEY and SMNVEV (reference sequence). As DNA, the CDR3 is TGTGCCAGCAGTTCACACTCGGGTGAGGCTTTCTTT. Its protein product is CASSSHSGEAFF.

This chain connects TRBV19 to TRBJ2-5; maybe TRBD1 (6 bases). Germline lookup yields CDR1 LNHDA and CDR2 SQIVND (reference sequence). Trimming removed 4 bases from V and 1 base from J, with 13 bases in between. CDR3 size: 15 residues. This chain's CDR3 is CASSTRRTVQETQYF. CDR3 in DNA: TGTGCCAGTAGTACTAGACGGACAGTCCAAGAGACCCAGTACTTC.